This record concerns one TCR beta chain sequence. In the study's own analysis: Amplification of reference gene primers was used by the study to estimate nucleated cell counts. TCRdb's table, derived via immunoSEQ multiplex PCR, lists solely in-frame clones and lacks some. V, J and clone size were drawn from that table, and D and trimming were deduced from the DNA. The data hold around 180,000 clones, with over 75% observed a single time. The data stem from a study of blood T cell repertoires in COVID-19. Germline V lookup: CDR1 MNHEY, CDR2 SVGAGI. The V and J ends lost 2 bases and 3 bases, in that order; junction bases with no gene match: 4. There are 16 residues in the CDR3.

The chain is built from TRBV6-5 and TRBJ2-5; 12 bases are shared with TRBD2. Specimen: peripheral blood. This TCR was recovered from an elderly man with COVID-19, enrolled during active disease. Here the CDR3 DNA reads TGTGCCAGCAGTTACCTAGCGGGGGGGCCGAAAGAGACCCAGTACTTC. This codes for CASSYLAGGPKETQYF.